Sequencing of this T cell receptor beta chain was carried out in a study of T cell changes during pregnancy in multiple sclerosis. This CDR3 comprises 15 residues. The germline gives CDR1 MRHNA, CDR2 SNTAGT. With 5 bases clipped from V and 4 bases from J, the junction kept 3 bases outside the gene matches. Assay used: immunoSEQ multiplex PCR; TCRdb lists only in-frame clones, some missing. The sample shows about 51,000 clones, approximately 93% of them seen only once. The sequences come from peripheral blood, collected in the second trimester of pregnancy. This TCR came from a female donor with multiple sclerosis, enrolled in a pregnancy study. J is TRBJ2-1 and V is TRBV6-4; 12 nucleotides match TRBD2. This chain's CDR3 is CASSTTSGGYNEQFF. The CDR3 coding sequence is TGTGCCAGCAGTACGACTAGCGGGGGTTACAATGAGCAGTTCTTC.